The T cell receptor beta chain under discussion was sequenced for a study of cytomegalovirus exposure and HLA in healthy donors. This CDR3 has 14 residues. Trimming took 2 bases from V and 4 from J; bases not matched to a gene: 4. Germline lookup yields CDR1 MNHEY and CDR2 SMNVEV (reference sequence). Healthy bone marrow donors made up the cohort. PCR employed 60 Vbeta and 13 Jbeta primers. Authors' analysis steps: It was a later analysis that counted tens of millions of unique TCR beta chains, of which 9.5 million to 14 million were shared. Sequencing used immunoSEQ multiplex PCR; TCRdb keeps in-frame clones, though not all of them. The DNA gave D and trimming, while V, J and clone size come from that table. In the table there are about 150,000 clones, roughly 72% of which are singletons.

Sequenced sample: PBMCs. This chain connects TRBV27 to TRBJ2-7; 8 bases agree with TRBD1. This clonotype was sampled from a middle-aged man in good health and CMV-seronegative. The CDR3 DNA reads TGTGCCAGCAGTTTAGATGGGACAGGATACGAGCAGTACTTC. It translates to CASSLDGTGYEQYF.